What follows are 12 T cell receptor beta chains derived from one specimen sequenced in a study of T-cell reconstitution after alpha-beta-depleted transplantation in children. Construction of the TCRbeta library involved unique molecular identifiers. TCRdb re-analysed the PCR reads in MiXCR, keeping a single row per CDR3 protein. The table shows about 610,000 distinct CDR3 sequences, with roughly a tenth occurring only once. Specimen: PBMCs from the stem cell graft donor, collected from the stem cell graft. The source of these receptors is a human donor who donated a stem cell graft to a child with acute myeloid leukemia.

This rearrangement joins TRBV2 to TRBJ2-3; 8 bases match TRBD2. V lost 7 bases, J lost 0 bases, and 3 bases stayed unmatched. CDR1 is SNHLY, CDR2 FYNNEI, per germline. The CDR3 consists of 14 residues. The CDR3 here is CASIGTRSTDTQYF. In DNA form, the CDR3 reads TGTGCCAGCATCGGGACTAGAAGCACAGATACGCAGTATTTT. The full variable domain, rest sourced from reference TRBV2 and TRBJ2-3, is EPEVTQTPSHQVTQMGQEVILRCVPISNHLYFYWYRQILGQKVEFLVSFYNNEISEKSEIFDDQFSVERPDGSNFTLKIRSTKLEDSAMYFCASIGTRSTDTQYFGPGTRLTVL.

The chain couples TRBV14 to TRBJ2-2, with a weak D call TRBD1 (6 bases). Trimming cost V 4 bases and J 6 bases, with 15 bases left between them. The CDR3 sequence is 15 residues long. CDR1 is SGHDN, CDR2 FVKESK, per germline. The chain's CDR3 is CASSRNTGLAGELFF. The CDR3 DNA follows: TGTGCCAGCAGCCGAAACACAGGGTTGGCCGGGGAGCTGTTTTTT.

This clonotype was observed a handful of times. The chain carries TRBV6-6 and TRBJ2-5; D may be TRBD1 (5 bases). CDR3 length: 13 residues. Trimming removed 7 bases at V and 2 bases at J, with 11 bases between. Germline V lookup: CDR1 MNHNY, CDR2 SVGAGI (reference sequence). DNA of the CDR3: TGTGCCAGCAACCCTACAGGTCAAGAGACCCAGTACTTC. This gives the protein CASNPTGQETQYF.

The CDR3 coding sequence is TGTGCCAGCAGTTCCTCAGGGAGCGGCTACACCTTC. This translates into CASSSSGSGYTF. This sequence joins TRBV11-2 and TRBJ1-2; D possibly corresponds to TRBD1 (5 bases). V was cut by 6 bases and J by 8 bases, with 13 bases left in between. CDR1 and CDR2 (germline): SGHAT, FQNNGV. This CDR3 is built from 12 residues.

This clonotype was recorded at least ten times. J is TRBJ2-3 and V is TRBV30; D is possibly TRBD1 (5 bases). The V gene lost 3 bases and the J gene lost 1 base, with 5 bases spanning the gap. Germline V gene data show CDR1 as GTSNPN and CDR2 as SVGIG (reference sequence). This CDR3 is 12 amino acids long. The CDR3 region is CAWRGGTDTQYF. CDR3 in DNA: TGTGCCTGGAGAGGGGGCACAGATACGCAGTATTTT.

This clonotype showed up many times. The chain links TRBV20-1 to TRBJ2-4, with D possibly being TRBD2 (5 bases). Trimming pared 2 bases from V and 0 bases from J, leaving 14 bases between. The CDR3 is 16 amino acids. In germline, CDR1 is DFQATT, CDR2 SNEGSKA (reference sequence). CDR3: CSARSAAGLAKNIQYF. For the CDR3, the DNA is TGCAGTGCTAGAAGCGCCGCGGGTCTAGCCAAAAACATTCAGTACTTC.

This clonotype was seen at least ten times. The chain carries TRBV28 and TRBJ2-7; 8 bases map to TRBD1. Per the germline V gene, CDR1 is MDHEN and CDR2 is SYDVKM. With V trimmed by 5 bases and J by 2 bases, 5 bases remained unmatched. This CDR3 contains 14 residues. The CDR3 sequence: CASSVIQGAYEQYF. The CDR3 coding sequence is TGTGCCAGCAGTGTAATACAGGGGGCCTACGAGCAGTACTTC.

The CDR3 sequence is CASSPSLTGTASGNTIYF. CDR3 DNA sequence: TGTGCCAGCAGTCCGAGTCTCACCGGGACGGCCTCTGGAAACACCATATATTTT. The gene calls are TRBV28 and TRBJ1-3; D is perhaps TRBD1 (5 bases). The CDR3 has 18 residues. Looked up from germline, CDR1 is MDHEN and CDR2 is SYDVKM. Between the trimmed V and J ends, which lost 5 bases and 0 bases, there was a span of 20 bases.

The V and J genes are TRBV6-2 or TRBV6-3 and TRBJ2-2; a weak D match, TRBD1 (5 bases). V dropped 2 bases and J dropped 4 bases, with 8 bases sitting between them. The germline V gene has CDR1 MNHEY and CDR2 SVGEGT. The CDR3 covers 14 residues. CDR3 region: CASSYGAPTGELFF. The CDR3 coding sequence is TGTGCCAGCAGTTACGGGGCACCCACCGGGGAGCTGTTTTTT.

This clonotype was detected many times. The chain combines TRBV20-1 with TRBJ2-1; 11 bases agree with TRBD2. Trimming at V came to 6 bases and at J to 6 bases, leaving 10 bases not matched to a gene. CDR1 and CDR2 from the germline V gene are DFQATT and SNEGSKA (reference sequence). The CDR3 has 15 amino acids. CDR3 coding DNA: TGCAGTGCAACCAAGGGACTAGCGGCGTCCAATGAGCAGTTCTTC. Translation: CSATKGLAASNEQFF.

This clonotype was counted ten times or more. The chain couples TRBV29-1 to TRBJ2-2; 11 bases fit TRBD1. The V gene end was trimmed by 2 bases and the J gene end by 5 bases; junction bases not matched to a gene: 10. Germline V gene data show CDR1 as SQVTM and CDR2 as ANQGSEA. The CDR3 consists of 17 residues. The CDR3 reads CSVELSDRGQETGELFF. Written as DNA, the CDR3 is TGCAGCGTTGAATTATCGGACAGGGGGCAAGAAACCGGGGAGCTGTTTTTT.

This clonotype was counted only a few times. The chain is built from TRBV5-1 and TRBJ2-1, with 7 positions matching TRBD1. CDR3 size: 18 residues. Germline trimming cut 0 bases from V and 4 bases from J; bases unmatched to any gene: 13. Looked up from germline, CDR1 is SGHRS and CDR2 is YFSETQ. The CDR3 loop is CASSLGQGIGVEYNEQFF. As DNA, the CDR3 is TGCGCCAGCAGCTTGGGACAGGGAATTGGAGTCGAGTACAATGAGCAGTTCTTC. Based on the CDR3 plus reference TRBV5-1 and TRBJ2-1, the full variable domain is KAGVTQTPRYLIKTRGQQVTLSCSPISGHRSVSWYQQTPGQGLQFLFEYFSETQRNKGNFPGRFSGRQFSNSRSEMNVSTLELGDSALYLCASSLGQGIGVEYNEQFFGPGTRLTVL.